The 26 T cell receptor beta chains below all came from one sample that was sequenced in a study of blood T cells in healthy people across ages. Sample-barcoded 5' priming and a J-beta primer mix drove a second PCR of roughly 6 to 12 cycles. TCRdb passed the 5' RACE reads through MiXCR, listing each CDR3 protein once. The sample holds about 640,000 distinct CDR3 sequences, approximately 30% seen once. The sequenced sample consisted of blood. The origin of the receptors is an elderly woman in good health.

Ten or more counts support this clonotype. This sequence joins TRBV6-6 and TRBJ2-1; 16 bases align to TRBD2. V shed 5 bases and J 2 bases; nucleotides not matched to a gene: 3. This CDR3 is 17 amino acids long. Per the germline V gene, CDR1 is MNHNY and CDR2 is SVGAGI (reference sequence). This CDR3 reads CASSGTSGGATYNEQFF. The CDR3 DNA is TGTGCCAGCAGTGGGACTAGCGGGGGGGCGACCTACAATGAGCAGTTCTTC.

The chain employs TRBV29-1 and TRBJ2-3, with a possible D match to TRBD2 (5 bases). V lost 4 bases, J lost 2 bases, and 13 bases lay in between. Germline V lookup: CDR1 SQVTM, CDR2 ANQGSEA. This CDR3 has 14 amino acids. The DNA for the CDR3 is TGCAGCGTTGGAAGACTACTCCTCACAGATACGCAGTATTTT. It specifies CSVGRLLLTDTQYF.

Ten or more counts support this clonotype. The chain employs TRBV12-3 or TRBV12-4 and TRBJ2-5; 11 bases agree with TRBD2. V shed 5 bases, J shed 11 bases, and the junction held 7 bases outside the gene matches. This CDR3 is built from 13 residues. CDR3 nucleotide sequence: TGTGCCAGCAGTCTGACTAGCGGGGTTGAGCAGTACTTC. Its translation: CASSLTSGVEQYF.

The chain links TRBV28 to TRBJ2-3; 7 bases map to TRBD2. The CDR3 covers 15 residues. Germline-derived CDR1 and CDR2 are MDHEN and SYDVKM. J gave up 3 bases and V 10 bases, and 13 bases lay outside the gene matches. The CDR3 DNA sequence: TGTGCCAACAGCCTGGCGAGCGGGGTAACAGATACGCAGTATTTT. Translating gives CANSLASGVTDTQYF.

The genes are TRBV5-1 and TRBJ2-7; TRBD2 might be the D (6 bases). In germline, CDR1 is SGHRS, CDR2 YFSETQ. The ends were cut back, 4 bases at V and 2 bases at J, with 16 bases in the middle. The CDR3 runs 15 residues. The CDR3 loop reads CASSPGTEGPYEQYF. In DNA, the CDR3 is TGCGCCAGCAGCCCGGGGACGGAGGGCCCCTACGAGCAGTACTTC.

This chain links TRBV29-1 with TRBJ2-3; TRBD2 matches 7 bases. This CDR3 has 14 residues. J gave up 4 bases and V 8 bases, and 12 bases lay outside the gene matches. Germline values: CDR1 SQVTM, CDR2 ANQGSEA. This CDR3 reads CSPRLAAPPDTQYF. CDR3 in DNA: TGCAGCCCTAGGCTAGCGGCCCCCCCAGATACGCAGTATTTT.

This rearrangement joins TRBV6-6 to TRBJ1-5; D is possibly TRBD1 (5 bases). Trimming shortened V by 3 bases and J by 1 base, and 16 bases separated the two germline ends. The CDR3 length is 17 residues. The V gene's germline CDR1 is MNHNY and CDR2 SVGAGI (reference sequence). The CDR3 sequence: CASSYFGGQGSNQPQHF. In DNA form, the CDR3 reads TGTGCCAGCAGTTATTTTGGTGGCCAGGGCAGCAATCAGCCCCAGCATTTT.

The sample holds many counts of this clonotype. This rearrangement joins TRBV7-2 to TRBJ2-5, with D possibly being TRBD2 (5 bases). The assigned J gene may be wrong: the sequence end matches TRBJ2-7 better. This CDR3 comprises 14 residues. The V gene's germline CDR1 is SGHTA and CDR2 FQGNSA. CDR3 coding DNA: TGTGCCAGCAGCCCCCTCGGCGGGCAGGCCGAGCAGTACTTC. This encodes CASSPLGGQAEQYF.

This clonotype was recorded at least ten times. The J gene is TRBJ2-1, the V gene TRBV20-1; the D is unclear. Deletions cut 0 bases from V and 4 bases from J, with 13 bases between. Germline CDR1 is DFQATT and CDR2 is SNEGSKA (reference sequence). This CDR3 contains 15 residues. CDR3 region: CSARDPRFNYNEQFF. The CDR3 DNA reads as TGCAGTGCTAGAGATCCAAGATTCAATTACAATGAGCAGTTCTTC.

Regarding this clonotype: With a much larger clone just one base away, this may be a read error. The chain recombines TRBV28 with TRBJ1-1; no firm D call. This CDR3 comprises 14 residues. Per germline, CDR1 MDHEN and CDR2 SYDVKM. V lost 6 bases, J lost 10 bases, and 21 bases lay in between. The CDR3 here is CASSSGAGRAGAFF. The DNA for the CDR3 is TGTGCCAGCAGCTCGGGCGCCGGGAGGGCTGGAGCTTTCTTT.

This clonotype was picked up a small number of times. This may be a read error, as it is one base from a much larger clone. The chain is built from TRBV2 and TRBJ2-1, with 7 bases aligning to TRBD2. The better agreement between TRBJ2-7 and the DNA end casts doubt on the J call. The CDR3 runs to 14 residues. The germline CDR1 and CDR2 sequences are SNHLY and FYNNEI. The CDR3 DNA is TGTGCCAGCCGACTCGCCGGGACTACGAATGAGCAGTACTTC. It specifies CASRLAGTTNEQYF.

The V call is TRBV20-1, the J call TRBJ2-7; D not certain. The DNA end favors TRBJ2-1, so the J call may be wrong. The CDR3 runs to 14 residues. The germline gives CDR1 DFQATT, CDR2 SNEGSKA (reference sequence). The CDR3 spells CSARGQLGNNEQFF. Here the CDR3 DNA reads TGCAGTGCTAGAGGCCAGCTAGGGAACAATGAGCAGTTCTTC.

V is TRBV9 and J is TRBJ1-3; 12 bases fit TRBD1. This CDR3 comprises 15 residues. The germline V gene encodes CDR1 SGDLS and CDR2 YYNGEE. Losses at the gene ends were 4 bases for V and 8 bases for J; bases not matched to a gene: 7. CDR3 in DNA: TGTGCCAGCAGCCCCGGGACAGGGGGCAGGGACACCATATATTTT. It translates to CASSPGTGGRDTIYF.

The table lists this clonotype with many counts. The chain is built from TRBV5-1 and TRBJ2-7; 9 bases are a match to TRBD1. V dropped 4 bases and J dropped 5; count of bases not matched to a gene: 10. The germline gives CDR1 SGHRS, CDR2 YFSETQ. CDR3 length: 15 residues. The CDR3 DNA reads TGCGCCAGCAGCAGAGGGACAGGGAGGGTCGACGAGCAGTACTTC. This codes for CASSRGTGRVDEQYF.

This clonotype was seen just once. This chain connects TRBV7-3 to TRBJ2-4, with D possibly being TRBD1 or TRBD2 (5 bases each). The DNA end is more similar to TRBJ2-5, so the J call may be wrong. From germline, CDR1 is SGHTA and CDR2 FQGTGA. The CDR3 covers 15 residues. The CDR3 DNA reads TGTGCCGGCACCCTGGGGAGCAGGGAACAAGAGACCCAGTACTTC. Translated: CAGTLGSREQETQYF.

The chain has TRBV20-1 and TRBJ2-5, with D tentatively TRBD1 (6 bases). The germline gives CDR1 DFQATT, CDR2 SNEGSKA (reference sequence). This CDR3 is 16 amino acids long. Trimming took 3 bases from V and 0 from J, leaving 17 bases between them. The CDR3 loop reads CSARGPGQTYQETQYF. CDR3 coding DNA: TGCAGTGCTAGGGGCCCCGGACAGACGTACCAAGAGACCCAGTACTTC.

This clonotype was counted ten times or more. The CDR3 DNA is TGTGCCAGCAGGCTACTAGGATTAGGGCAAGAGACCCAGTACTTC. Residues: CASRLLGLGQETQYF. This chain uses TRBV6-2 or TRBV6-3 with TRBJ2-5; weak D call: TRBD2 (5 bases). Between the trimmed V and J ends, which lost 6 bases and 2 bases, there was a span of 16 bases. The CDR3 sequence is 15 residues long. Germline-derived CDR1 and CDR2 are MNHEY and SVGEGT.

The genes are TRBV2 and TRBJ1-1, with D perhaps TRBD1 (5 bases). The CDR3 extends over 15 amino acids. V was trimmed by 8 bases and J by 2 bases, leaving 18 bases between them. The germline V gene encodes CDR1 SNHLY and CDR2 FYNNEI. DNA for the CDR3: TGTGCCAGCGTACGAGAGGGGAAGGTAAACACTGAAGCTTTCTTT. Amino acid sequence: CASVREGKVNTEAFF.

The CDR3, as DNA: TGCGCCAGCAGCTTGATTGGCAGGGAAACAACTAATGAAAAACTGTTTTTT. Amino acid sequence: CASSLIGRETTNEKLFF. The chain links TRBV5-1 to TRBJ1-4; D possibly corresponds to TRBD1 (5 bases). Germline CDR1 is SGHRS and CDR2 is YFSETQ. There are 17 residues in the CDR3. Trimming pared 1 base from V and 0 bases from J, leaving 13 bases between.

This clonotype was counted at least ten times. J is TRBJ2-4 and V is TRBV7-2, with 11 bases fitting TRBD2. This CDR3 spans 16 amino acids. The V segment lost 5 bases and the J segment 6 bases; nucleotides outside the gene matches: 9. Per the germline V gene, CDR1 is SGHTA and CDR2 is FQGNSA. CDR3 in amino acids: CASSPLAGGGANIQYF. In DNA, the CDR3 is TGTGCCAGCAGCCCCCTAGCGGGGGGAGGGGCAAACATTCAGTACTTC.

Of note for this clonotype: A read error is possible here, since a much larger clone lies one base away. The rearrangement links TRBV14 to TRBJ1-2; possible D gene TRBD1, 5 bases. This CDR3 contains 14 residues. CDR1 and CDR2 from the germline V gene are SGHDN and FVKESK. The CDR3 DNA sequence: TGTGCCAGCAGCCAAGCGGGACGCCTGTATGACTACACCTTC. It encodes CASSQAGRLYDYTF.

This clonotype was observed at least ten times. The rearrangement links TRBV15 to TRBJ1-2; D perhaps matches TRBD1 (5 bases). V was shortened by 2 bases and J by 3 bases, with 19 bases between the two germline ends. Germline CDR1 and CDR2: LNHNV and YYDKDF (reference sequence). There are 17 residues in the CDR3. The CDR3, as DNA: TGTGCCACCAGCAGATCCTCAAACCCCAGGGATGACTATGGCTACACCTTC. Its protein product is CATSRSSNPRDDYGYTF.

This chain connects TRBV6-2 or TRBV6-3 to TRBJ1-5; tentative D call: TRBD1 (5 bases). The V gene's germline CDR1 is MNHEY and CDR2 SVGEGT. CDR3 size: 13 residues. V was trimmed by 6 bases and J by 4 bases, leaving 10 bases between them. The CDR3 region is CASSQTANQPQHF. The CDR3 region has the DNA TGTGCCAGCAGCCAGACAGCGAATCAGCCCCAGCATTTT.

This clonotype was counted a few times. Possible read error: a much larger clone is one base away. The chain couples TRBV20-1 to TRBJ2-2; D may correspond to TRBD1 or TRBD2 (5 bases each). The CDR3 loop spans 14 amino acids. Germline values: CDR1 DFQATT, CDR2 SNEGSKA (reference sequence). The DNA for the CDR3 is TGCAGTGCTACCCCCGGGGCCGGTACCGGGGAGCGGTTTTTT. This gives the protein CSATPGAGTGERFF.

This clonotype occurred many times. The CDR3 is CSVEGGGNQPQHF. Here the CDR3 DNA reads TGCAGCGTTGAAGGGGGCGGCAATCAGCCCCAGCATTTT. The chain recombines TRBV29-1 with TRBJ1-5; possibly TRBD1 for D (5 bases). The V end lost 1 base, the J end lost 2 bases, and 6 bases lay between the germline ends. Germline values: CDR1 SQVTM, CDR2 ANQGSEA. The CDR3 contains 13 residues.

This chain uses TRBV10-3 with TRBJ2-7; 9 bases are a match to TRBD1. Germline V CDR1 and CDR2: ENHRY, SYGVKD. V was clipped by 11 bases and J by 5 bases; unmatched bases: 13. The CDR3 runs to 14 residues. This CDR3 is CAAATGTGINEQYF. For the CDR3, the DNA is TGTGCCGCGGCTACCGGGACAGGGATCAACGAGCAGTACTTC.